This T cell receptor beta chain came from a study of T cells in Graves' hyperthyroidism and ophthalmopathy. Fresh peripheral blood, around 9.5 ml, yielded the PBMCs. The CDR3 extends over 15 amino acids. Unmatched junction bases numbered 8, after V lost 3 bases and J lost 7 bases. In germline, CDR1 is SGHRS, CDR2 YFSETQ. What was amplified from RNA transcripts were TCR beta CDR3 regions. Initially, a first-round RT-PCR of the TCR CDR3 employed the HTBI primer set. TCRdb reanalysed the multiplex PCR reads using MiXCR and keeps one entry per CDR3 protein. Of approximately 600,000 distinct CDR3 sequences in the sample, 20% were seen once. General study findings and limits: A model of 13 V-J pairs discriminated ophthalmopathy from stable hyperthyroidism. In blood, most of the thyroid clonotypes expanded above 0.001 were also present.

Remarks on this clonotype: The antigen is not known.

This sequence originates from a young man with Graves' ophthalmopathy. V gene TRBV5-1 combines with J gene TRBJ2-1, with 9 positions matching TRBD2. What was sequenced was blood. The CDR3 spells CASSSGTSLRNEQFF. The DNA of the CDR3 is TGCGCCAGCAGCTCCGGGACTAGCTTGAGGAATGAGCAGTTCTTC.